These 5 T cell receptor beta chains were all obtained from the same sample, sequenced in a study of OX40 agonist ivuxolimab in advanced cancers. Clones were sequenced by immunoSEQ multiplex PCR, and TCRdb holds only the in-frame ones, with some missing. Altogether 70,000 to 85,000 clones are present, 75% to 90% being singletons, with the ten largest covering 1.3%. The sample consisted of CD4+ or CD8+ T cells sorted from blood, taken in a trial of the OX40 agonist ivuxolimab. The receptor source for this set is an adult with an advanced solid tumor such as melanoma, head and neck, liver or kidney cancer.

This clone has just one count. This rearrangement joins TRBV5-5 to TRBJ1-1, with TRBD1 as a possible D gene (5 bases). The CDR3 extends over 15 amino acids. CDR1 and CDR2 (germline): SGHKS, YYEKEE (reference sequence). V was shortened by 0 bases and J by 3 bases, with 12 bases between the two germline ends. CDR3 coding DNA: TGTGCCAGCAGCTTGGGGGCAGGGCAGCACACTGAAGCTTTCTTT. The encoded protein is CASSLGAGQHTEAFF.

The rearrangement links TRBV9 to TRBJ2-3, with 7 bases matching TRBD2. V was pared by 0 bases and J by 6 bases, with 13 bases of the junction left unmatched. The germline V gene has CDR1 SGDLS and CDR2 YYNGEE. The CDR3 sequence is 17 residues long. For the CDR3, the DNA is TGTGCCAGCAGCGTAGCCGGGGGGATGTCGGTGTCGGATACGCAGTATTTT. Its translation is CASSVAGGMSVSDTQYF.

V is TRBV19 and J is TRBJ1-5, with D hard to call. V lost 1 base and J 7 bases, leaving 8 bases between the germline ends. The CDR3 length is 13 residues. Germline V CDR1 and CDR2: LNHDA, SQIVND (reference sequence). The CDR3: CASSIGMAQPQHF. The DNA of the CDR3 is TGTGCCAGTAGTATAGGAATGGCACAGCCCCAGCATTTT. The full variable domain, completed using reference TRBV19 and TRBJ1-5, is DGGITQSPKYLFRKEGQNVTLSCEQNLNHDAMYWYRQDPGQGLRLIYYSQIVNDFQKGDIAEGYSVSREKKESFPLTVTSAQKNPTAFYLCASSIGMAQPQHFGDGTRLSIL.

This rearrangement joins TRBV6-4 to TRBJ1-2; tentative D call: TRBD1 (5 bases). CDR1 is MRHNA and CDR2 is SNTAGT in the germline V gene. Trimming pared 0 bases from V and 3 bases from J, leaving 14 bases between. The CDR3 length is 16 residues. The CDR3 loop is CASSDSTMDTDYGYTF. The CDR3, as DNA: TGTGCCAGCAGTGACTCGACGATGGACACGGACTATGGCTACACCTTC.

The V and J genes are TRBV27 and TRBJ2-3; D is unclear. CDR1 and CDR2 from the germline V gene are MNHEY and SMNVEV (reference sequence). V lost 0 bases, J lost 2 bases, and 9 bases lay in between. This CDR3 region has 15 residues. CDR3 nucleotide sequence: TGTGCCAGCAGTTTATCCAGCCTCCCCACAGATACGCAGTATTTT. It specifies CASSLSSLPTDTQYF.